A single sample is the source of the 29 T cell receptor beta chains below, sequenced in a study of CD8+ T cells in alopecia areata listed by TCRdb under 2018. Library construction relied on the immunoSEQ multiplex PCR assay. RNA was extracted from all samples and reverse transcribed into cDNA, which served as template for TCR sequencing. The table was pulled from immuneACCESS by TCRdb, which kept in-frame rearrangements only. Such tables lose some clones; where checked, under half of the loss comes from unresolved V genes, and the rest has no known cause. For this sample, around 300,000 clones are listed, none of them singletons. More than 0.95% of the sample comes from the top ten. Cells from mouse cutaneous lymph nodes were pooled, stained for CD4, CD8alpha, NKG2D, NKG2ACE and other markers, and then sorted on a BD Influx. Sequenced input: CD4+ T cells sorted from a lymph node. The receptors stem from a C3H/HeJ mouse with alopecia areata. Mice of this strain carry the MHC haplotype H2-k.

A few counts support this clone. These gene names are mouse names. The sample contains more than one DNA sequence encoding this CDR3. CDR3 sequence: CASGGTGGSNTEVFF. The CDR3 bases that were read are TGTGCCAGCGGTGGGACAGGGGGCTCGAACACA. The J gene is TRBJ1-1, the V gene TRBV13-2; 11 positions match TRBD1. The read gets to within 4 residues of the CDR3 end, and the germline J gene fills in the rest. The J segment lost 1 base and the V segment lost 3 bases, leaving 2 bases of the junction unmatched. Per germline, CDR1 NNHNN and CDR2 SYGAGS (reference sequence). This CDR3 contains 15 residues.

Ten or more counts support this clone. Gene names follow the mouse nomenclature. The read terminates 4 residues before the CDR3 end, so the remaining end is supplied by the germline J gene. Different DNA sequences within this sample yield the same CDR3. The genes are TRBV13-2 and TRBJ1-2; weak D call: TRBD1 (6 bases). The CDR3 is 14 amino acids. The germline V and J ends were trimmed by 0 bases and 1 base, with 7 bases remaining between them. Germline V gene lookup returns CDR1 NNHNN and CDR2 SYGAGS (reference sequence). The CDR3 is CASGDAGQNSDYTF. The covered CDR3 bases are TGTGCCAGCGGTGATGCGGGACAAAACTCC.

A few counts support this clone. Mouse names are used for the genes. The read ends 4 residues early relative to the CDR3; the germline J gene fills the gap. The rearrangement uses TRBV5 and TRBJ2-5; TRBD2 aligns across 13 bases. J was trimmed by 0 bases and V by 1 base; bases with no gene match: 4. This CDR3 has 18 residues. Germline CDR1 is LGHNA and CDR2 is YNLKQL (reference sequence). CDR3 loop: CASSQAGTGGGNQDTQYF. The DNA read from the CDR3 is TGTGCCAGCAGCCAAGCGGGGACTGGGGGGGGTAACCAAGAC.

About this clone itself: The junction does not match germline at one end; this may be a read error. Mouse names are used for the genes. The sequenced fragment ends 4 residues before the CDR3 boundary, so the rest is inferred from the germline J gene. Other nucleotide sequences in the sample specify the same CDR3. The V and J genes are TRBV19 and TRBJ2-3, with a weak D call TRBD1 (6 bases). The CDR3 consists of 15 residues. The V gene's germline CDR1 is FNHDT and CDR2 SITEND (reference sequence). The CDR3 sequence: CASSIGGTSAETLYF. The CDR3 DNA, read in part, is TGTGCCAGCAGCATAGGGGGAACTAGTGCAGAA.

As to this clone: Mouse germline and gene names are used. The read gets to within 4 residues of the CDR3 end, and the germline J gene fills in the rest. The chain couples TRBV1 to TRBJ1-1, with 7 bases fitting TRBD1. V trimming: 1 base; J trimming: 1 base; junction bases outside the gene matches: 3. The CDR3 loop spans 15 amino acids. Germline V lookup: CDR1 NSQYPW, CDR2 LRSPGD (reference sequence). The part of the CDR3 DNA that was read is TGCACCTGCAGTGCAGTGACAGGGAAAAACACA. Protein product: CTCSAVTGKNT. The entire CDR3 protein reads CTCSAVTGKNTEVFF.

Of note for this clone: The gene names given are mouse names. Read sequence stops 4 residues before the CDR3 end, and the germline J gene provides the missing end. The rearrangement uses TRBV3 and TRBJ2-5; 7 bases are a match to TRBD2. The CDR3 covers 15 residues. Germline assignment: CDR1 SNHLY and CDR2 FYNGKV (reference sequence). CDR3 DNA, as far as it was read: TGTGCCAGCAGCTTAGCGCCCCTGGGGGAAGAC. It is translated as CASSLAPLGED. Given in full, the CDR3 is CASSLAPLGEDTQYF.

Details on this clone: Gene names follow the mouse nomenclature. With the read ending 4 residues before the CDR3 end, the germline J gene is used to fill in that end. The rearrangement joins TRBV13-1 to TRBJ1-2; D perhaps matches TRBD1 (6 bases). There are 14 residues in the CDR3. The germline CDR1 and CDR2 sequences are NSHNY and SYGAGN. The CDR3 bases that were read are TGTGCCAGCAGTGATGTGGGGGGGCGCGAC. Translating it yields CASSDVGGRD. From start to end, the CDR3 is CASSDVGGRDDYTF.

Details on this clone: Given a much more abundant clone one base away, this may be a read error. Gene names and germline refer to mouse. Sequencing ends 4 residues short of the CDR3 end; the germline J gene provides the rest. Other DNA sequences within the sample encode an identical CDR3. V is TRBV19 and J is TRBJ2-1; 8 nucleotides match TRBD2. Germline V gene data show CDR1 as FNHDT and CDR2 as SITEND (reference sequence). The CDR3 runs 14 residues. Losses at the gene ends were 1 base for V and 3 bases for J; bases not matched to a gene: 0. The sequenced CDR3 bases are TGTGCCAGCAGTATATGGGGGGGCTATGCT. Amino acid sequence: CASSIWGGYA. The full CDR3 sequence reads CASSIWGGYAEQFF.

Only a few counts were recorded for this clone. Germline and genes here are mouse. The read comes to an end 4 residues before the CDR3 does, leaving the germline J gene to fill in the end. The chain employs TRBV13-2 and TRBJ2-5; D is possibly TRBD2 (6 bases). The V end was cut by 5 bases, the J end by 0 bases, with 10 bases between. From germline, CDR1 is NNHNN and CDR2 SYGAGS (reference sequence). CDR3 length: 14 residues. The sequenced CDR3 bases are TGTGCCAGCGGGGAACTGGGTAACCAAGAC. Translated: CASGELGNQD. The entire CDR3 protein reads CASGELGNQDTQYF.

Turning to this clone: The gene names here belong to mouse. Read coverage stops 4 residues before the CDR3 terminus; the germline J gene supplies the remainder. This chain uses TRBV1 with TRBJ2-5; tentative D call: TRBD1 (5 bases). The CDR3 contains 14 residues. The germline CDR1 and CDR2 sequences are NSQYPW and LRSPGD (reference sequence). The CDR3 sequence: CTCSADRPGDTQYF. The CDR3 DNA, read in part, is TGCACCTGCAGTGCAGACAGGCCAGGGGAC.

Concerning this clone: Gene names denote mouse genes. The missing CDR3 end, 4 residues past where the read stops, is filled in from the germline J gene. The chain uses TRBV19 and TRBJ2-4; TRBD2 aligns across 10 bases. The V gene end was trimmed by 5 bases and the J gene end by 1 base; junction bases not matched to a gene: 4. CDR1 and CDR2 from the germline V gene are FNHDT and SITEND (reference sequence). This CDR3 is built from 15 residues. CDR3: CASSLGGRRQNTLYF. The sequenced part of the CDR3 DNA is TGTGCCAGCAGCCTGGGGGGGCGCCGTCAAAAC.

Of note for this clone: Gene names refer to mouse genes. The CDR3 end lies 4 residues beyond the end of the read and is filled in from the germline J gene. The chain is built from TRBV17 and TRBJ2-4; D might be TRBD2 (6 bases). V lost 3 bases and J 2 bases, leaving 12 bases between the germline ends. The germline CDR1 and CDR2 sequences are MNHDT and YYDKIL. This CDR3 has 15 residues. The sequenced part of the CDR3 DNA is TGTGCTAGCAGTAGGGGGGGAGGGAATCAAAAC. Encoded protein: CASSRGGGNQN. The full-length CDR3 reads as CASSRGGGNQNTLYF.

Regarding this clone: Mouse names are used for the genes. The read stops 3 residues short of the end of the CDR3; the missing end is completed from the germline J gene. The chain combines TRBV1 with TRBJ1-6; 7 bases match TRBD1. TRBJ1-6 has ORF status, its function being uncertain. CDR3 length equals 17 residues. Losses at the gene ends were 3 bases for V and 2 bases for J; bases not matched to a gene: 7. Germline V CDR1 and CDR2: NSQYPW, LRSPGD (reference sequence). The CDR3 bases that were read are TGCACCTGCAGTGCGAAGGGGGCGCTTACCTATAATTCGCCC. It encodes CTCSAKGALTYNSP. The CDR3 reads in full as CTCSAKGALTYNSPLYF.

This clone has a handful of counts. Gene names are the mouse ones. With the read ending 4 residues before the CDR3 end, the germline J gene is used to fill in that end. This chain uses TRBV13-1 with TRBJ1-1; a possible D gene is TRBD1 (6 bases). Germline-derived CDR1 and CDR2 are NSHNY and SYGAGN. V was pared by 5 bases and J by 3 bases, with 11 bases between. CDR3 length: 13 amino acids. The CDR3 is CASSTGRHTEVFF. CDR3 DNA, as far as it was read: TGTGCCAGCAGCACAGGGAGGCACACA.

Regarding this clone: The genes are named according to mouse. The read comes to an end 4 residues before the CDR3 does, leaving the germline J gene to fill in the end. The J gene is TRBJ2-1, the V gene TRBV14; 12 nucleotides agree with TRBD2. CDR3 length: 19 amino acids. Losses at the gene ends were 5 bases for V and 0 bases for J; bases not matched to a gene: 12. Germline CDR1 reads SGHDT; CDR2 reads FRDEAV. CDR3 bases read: TGTGCCAGCAGCTCGGGACTGGGGGGTCGGCTATATAACTATGCT. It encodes CASSSGLGGRLYNYA. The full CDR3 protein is CASSSGLGGRLYNYAEQFF.

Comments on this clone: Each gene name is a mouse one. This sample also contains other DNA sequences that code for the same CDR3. CDR3 sequence reads: CTCRDRGSAETLYF. The CDR3 bases that were read are TGCACCTGCAGAGACAGGGGAAGTGCAGAA. This rearrangement joins TRBV1 to TRBJ2-3; TRBD1 matches at 8 bases. The CDR3 is cut off 4 residues early in the read; its end comes from the germline J gene. CDR3 length equals 14 residues. CDR1 is NSQYPW, CDR2 LRSPGD, per germline (reference sequence). V gave up 6 bases and J gave up 0 bases; unmatched junction bases: 2.

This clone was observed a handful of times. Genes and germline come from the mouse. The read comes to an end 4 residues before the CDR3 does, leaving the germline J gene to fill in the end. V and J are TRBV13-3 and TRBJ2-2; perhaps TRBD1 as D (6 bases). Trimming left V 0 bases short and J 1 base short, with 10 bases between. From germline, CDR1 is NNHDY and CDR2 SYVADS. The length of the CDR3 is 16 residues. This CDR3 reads CASSDAQGKNTGQLYF. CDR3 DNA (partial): TGTGCCAGCAGTGATGCGCAGGGGAAAAACACCGGG.

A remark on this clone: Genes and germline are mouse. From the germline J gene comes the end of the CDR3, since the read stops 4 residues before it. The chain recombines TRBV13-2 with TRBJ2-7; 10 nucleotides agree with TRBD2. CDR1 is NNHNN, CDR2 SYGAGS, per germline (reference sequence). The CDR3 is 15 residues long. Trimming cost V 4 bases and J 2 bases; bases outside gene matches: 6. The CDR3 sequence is CASGPPWGGAYEQYF. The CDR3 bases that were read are TGTGCCAGCGGTCCCCCCTGGGGGGGCGCCTAT.

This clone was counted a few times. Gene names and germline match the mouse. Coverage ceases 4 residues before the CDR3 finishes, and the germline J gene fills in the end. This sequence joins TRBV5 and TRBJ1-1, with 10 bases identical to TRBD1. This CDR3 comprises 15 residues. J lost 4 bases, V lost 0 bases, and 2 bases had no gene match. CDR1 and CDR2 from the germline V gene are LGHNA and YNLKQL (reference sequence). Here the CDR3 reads CASSQETGGGTEVFF. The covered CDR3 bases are TGTGCCAGCAGCCAAGAGACAGGGGGCGGCACA.

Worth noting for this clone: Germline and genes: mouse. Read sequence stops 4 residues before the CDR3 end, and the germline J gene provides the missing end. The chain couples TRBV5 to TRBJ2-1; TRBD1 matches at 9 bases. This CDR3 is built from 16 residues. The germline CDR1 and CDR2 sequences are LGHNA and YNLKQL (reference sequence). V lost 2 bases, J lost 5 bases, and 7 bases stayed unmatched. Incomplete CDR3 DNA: TGTGCCAGCAGCCAATCCCCGGGACAGGGTAATGCT. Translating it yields CASSQSPGQGNA. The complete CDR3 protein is CASSQSPGQGNAEQFF.

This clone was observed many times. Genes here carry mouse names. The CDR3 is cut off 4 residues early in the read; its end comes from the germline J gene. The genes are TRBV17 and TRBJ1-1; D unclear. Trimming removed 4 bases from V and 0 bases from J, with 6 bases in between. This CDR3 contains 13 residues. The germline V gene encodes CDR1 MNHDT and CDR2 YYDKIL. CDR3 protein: CASSTSANTEVFF. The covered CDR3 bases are TGTGCTAGCAGTACCAGTGCAAACACA.

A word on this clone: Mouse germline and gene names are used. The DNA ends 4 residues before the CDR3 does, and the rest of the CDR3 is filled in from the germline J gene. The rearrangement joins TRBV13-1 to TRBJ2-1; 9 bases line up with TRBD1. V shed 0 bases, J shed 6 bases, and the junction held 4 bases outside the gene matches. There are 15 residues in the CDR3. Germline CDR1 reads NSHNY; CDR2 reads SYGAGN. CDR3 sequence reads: CASSDEQGALAEQFF. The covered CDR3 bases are TGTGCCAGCAGTGATGAACAGGGGGCGCTTGCT.

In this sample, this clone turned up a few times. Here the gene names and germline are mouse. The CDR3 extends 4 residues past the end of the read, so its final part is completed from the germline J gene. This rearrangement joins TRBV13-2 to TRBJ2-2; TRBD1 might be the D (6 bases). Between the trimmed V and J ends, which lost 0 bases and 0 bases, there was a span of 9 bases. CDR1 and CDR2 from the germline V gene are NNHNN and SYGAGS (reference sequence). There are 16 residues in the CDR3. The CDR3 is CASGDGGTTNTGQLYF. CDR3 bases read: TGTGCCAGCGGTGATGGGGGGACAACAAACACCGGG.

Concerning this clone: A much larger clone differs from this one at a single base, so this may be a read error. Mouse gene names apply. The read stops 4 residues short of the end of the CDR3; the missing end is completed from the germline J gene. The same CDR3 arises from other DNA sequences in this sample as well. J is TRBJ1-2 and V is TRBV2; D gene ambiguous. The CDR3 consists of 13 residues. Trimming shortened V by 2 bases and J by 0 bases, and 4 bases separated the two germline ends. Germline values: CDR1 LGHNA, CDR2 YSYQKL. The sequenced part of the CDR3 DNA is TGTGCCAGCAGCCAAACAACAAACTCC. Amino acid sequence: CASSQTTNS. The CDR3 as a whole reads CASSQTTNSDYTF.

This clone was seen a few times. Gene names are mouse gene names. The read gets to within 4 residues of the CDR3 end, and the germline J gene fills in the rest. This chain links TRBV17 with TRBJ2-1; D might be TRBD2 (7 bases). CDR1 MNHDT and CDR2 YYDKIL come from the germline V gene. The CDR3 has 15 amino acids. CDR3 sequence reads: CASSRDRGAGAEQFF. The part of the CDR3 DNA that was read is TGTGCTAGCAGTAGAGATAGGGGGGCGGGGGCT.

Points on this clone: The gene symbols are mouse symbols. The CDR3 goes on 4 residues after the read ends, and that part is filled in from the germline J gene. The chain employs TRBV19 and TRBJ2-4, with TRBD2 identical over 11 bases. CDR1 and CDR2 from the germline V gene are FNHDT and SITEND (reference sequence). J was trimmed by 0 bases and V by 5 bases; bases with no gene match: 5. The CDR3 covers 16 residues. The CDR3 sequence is CASSTGTGGSQNTLYF. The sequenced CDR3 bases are TGTGCCAGCAGCACAGGGACTGGGGGAAGTCAAAAC.

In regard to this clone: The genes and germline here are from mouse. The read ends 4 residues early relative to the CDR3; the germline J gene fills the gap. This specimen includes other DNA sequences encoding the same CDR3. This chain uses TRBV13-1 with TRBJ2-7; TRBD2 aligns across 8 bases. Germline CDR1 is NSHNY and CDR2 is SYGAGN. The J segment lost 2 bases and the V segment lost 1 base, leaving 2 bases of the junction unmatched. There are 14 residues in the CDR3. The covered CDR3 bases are TGTGCCAGCAGTGATCTGGGGGGCCCCTAT. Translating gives CASSDLGGPY. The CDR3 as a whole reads CASSDLGGPYEQYF.

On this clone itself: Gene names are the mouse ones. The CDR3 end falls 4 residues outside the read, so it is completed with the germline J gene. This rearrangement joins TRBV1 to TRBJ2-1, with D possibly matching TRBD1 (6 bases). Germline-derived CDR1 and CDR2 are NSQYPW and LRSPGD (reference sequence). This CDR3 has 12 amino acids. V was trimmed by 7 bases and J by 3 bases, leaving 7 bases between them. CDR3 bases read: TGCACCTGCAACAGGGTCTATGCT. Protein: CTCNRVYA. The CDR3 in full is CTCNRVYAEQFF.

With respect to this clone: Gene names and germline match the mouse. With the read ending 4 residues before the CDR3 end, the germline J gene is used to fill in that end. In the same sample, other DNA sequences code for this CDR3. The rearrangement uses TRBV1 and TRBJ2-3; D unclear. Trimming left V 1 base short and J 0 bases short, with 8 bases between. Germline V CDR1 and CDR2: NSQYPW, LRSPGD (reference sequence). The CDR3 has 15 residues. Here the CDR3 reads CTCSAAQTSAETLYF. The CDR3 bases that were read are TGCACCTGCAGTGCAGCGCAGACTAGTGCAGAA.